This is a list of T cell receptor beta chains from one sample in a study of spatial heterogeneity in lung cancer. MiXCR was run by TCRdb on the 5' RACE reads, yielding one entry per CDR3 protein. The repertoire holds about 15,000 distinct CDR3 sequences, approximately 6% seen once, with about 23% in the top ten. The sequencing used PBMCs, collected at follow-up. The receptor source for this set is a male donor with early-stage non-small cell lung cancer. The CDR3 runs from the conserved cysteine through the conserved F or W. A D gene is named only where the DNA matches it firmly. The size entry is marked missing in some rows and otherwise reads once, few, many or a size class.

TRBJ1-5 | . | . | TRBV6-1 | TGTGCCAGCAGTGAACAGGTACGGAATCAGCCCCAGCATTTT | CASSEQVRNQPQHF
TRBJ1-5 | . | . | TRBV20-1 | TGCAGTGCTAGAGATACCTCTAGCAATCAGCCCCAGCATTTT | CSARDTSSNQPQHF
TRBJ1-5 | many | . | TRBV20-1 | TGCAGTGCGCCGATGGGTTCTTGGAATCAGCCCCAGCATTTT | CSAPMGSWNQPQHF
TRBJ2-3 | many | . | TRBV20-1 | TGCAGTGCTAGAGATGCCGGGAGCACAGATACGCAGTATTTT | CSARDAGSTDTQYF
TRBJ1-3 | many | . | TRBV6-2/TRBV6-3 | TGTGCCAGCGCCCTAAAAAGGAGACAGTTGATTCCACTCCACTCTGGAAACACCATATATTTT | CASALKRRQLIPLHSGNTIYF
TRBJ1-5 | many | . | TRBV4-1 | TGCGCCAGCAGCCTCGAAGGGGACACAGGCAATCAGCCCCAGCATTTT | CASSLEGDTGNQPQHF
TRBJ2-5 | many | . | TRBV7-2 | TGTGCCAGCAGCTTAAGATCTACCGTCCAAGAGACCCAGTACTTC | CASSLRSTVQETQYF
TRBJ2-3 | many | . | TRBV19 | TGTGCCAGTAGTATAGGACAACGCACAGATACGCAGTATTTT | CASSIGQRTDTQYF
TRBJ1-3 | many | . | TRBV29-1 | TGCAGCGCTAAATCGGGAAACACCATATATTTT | CSAKSGNTIYF
TRBJ1-1 | many | TRBD1 | TRBV28 | TGTGCCAGCAGCTCTGGGGCAGGGGGACACACTGAAGCTTTCTTT | CASSSGAGGHTEAFF
TRBJ2-4 | medium-sized | . | TRBV3-1 | TGTGCCAGCAGCCAAGGACAGGCCAAAAACATTCAGTACTTC | CASSQGQAKNIQYF
TRBJ2-7 | medium-sized | . | TRBV28 | TGTGCCAGCAGTTTATCTACAGGGATCCACGAGCAGTACTTC | CASSLSTGIHEQYF
TRBJ2-3 | many | . | TRBV2 | TGTGCCAGCGCCAACGGTCCAGATACGCAGTATTTT | CASANGPDTQYF
TRBJ2-3 | medium-sized | TRBD1 | TRBV5-1 | TGCGCCAGCAGCCCGCGAAGGGCAGGGGGAAAAGATACGCAGTATTTT | CASSPRRAGGKDTQYF
TRBJ2-5 | many | TRBD2 | TRBV20-1 | TGCAGTGCTGTGGAGGCGGGAGAAGAGACCCAGTACTTC | CSAVEAGEETQYF
TRBJ2-5 | many | . | TRBV5-1 | TGCGCCAGCAGCTTGGCAATAGCGAGAGCGGTAGAGACCCAGTACTTC | CASSLAIARAVETQYF
TRBJ2-7 | many | TRBD2 | TRBV7-2 | TGTGCCAGCAGCTTAGTCCTAGCGGTCCCCTACGAGCAGTACTTC | CASSLVLAVPYEQYF
TRBJ2-1 | many | . | TRBV10-3 | TGTGCCATCAGTGAGATGGGATACAATGAGCAGTTCTTC | CAISEMGYNEQFF
TRBJ2-5 | many | TRBD2 | TRBV28 | TGTGCCAGCAGTTTGGGGACTAGCGGGAGGCGAGAGACCCAGTACTTC | CASSLGTSGRRETQYF
TRBJ2-1 | few | TRBD2 | TRBV10-3 | TGTGCCATCAGTGATGGGACTAGCGGGAGCAATGAGCAGTTCTTC | CAISDGTSGSNEQFF
TRBJ2-7 | many | . | TRBV7-2 | TGTGCCAGCAGCTCGTCTGGCGGGGTTTCCTACGAGCAGTACTTC | CASSSSGGVSYEQYF
TRBJ2-1 | many | . | TRBV5-5 | TGTGCCAGCAGCTTGCAGAGGGACAATGAGCAGTTCTTC | CASSLQRDNEQFF
TRBJ2-2 | . | TRBD1 | TRBV20-1 | TGCAGTGCTAGAGACAGGGGGCGTACGGACACCGGGGAGCTGTTTTTT | CSARDRGRTDTGELFF
TRBJ1-5 | many | TRBD1 | TRBV20-1 | TGCAGTGCTAGAGAGGGGACAGCATATAGCAATCAGCCCCAGCATTTT | CSAREGTAYSNQPQHF
TRBJ2-7 | many | TRBD2 | TRBV20-1 | TGCAGTGCGGGGGGACTAGCGATAACCTACGAGCAGTACTTC | CSAGGLAITYEQYF
TRBJ1-2 | . | TRBD1 | TRBV7-8 | TGTGCCAGCAGCAAACGCCTGACAGGGGGAGATGGCTACACCTTC | CASSKRLTGGDGYTF
TRBJ2-1 | many | TRBD2 | TRBV18 | TGTGCCAGCTTCCTCAGGGGCGGGAGGAGCTCCTACAATGAGCAGTTCTTC | CASFLRGGRSSYNEQFF
TRBJ2-3 | many | . | TRBV7-3 | TGTGCCAGCAGCTCCACTAGGGGAAGCACAGATACGCAGTATTTT | CASSSTRGSTDTQYF
TRBJ2-5 | many | . | TRBV2 | TGTGCCAGCAGTGTAGCGACTCCCGACCTAGAGACCCAGTACTTC | CASSVATPDLETQYF
TRBJ2-2 | many | . | TRBV7-3 | TGTGCCAGCAGCCGTCGACAGGGAGGGACCGGGGAGCTGTTTTTT | CASSRRQGGTGELFF
TRBJ1-1 | many | . | TRBV7-2 | TGTGCCAGCAGCTTAGGGCGATGGGGCACTGAAGCTTTCTTT | CASSLGRWGTEAFF
TRBJ2-3 | many | . | TRBV15 | TGTGCCACCAGCAGAGATCGAGGGGTAGATACGCAGTATTTT | CATSRDRGVDTQYF
TRBJ2-7 | many | . | TRBV18 | TGTGCCAGCTCACCGGGGGGTAGGCCCTACGAGCAGTACTTC | CASSPGGRPYEQYF
TRBJ1-5 | medium-sized | . | TRBV28 | TGTGCCAGCAGTCCTACTCGGCAGCCCCAGCATTTT | CASSPTRQPQHF
TRBJ1-2 | many | TRBD1 | TRBV28 | TGTGCCAGCACCCCGGGGGGGACAGGGGGCGCTGTCTATGGCTACACCTTC | CASTPGGTGGAVYGYTF
TRBJ2-1 | medium-sized | . | TRBV4-3 | TGCGCCAGCAGCCAGAGGAGGGTTGGGCTAGCCGTTCATATGGCGCCCTACAATGAGCAGTTCTTC | CASSQRRVGLAVHMAPYNEQFF
TRBJ2-5 | many | . | TRBV4-3 | TGCGCCAGCAGCCTTTGGACTCAAGAGACCCAGTACTTC | CASSLWTQETQYF
TRBJ2-2 | few | . | TRBV7-9 | TGTGCCAGCAGCCCAGAGAACACCGGGGAGCTGTTTTTT | CASSPENTGELFF
TRBJ2-2 | many | . | TRBV5-1 | TGCGCCAGCAGCTTCGGGCAGGGAGGCACCGGGGAGCTGTTTTTT | CASSFGQGGTGELFF
TRBJ1-1 | medium-sized | . | TRBV4-3 | TGCGCCAGCAGCCCGGTGACAGTTATGAACACTGAAGCTTTCTTT | CASSPVTVMNTEAFF
TRBJ2-5 | many | TRBD2 | TRBV11-2 | TGTGCCTCCCAGGGACTAGCGACACAAGAGACCCAGTACTTC | CASQGLATQETQYF
TRBJ2-1 | . | TRBD1 | TRBV5-1 | TGCGCCAGCAGCCCACAGGGGCCTTCATACAATGAGCAGTTCTTC | CASSPQGPSYNEQFF
TRBJ1-2 | many | TRBD1 | TRBV10-3 | TGTGCCATCGAAAATGGACAGGGCGGACCGTACACCTTC | CAIENGQGGPYTF
TRBJ1-1 | . | . | TRBV12-3/TRBV12-4 | TGTGCCAGCAGTCGCTTACAGGGTTCTGAAGCTTTCTTT | CASSRLQGSEAFF
TRBJ2-3 | many | TRBD2 | TRBV27 | TGTGCCAGCAACACCGCTAGCGGGAGTACCTTTCCCCCTGGGCAGTATTTT | CASNTASGSTFPPGQYF
TRBJ2-4 | few | TRBD2 | TRBV9 | TGTGCCAGCAGCCTCCCGGAGGGCGCGGGAGACGACATTCAGTACTTC | CASSLPEGAGDDIQYF
TRBJ2-7 | many | TRBD1 | TRBV20-1 | TGCAGTGCCCAGGGTTCTGGGGACAGGGCCTACGAGCAGTACTTC | CSAQGSGDRAYEQYF
TRBJ2-7 | many | TRBD1 | TRBV5-1 | TGCGCCAGCAGCTTTGAGGGACAGGGAAACGAGCAGTACTTC | CASSFEGQGNEQYF
TRBJ2-5 | many | . | TRBV5-1 | TGCGCCAGCAGCCAGGGGTACCAAGAGACCCAGTACTTC | CASSQGYQETQYF
TRBJ1-2 | many | . | TRBV29-1 | TGCAGCGTTGAAGTCATCAGGGGCGCAAAGTCCTATGGCTACACCTTC | CSVEVIRGAKSYGYTF
TRBJ2-4 | medium-sized | TRBD1 | TRBV11-2 | TGTGCCAGCAGCCCCCGGGACAGGGGGGGTCTAGTGGGCAAAAACATTCAGTACTTC | CASSPRDRGGLVGKNIQYF
TRBJ2-5 | . | TRBD2 | TRBV4-1 | TGCGCCAGCAGCCAACTAGCGGGAGAGGGGGAGACCCAGTACTTC | CASSQLAGEGETQYF
TRBJ1-5 | few | . | TRBV7-3 | TGTGCCAGCAGCCGGGACCAAGGGCAGCCCCAGCATTTT | CASSRDQGQPQHF
TRBJ2-3 | many | . | TRBV2 | TGTGCCAGCAGTGAGGGAGGGGGTCGGGCAGATACGCAGTATTTT | CASSEGGGRADTQYF
TRBJ1-4 | many | . | TRBV4-3 | TGCGCCAGCAGCCAGGGGGGGCGCGGTGAAAAACTGTTTTTT | CASSQGGRGEKLFF
TRBJ2-7 | many | TRBD2 | TRBV18 | TGTGCCAGCTCCCCTGGGACTAGCGGGAACCACGAGCAGTACTTC | CASSPGTSGNHEQYF
TRBJ2-3 | medium-sized | TRBD2 | TRBV28 | TGTGCCAGCAGTTCCGGACAAGGGACTAGCGTTGTCGATACGCAGTATTTT | CASSSGQGTSVVDTQYF